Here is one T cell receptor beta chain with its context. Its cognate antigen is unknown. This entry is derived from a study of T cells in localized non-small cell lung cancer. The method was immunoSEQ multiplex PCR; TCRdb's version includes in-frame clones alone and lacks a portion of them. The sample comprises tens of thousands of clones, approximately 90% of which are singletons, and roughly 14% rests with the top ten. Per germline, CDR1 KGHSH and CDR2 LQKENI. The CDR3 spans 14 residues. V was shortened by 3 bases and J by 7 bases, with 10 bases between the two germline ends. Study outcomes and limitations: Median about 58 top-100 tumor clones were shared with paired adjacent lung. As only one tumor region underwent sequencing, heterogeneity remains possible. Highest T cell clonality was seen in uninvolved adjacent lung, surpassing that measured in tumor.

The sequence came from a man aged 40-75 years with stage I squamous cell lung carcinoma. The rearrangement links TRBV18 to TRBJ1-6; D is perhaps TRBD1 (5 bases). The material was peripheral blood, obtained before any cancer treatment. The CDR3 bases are TGTGCCAGCTCACCCCCGGGACGGAATTCACCCCTCCACTTT. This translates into CASSPPGRNSPLHF.